This entry concerns a single TCR gamma chain. Its antigen remains unidentified. No much larger clone exists at a distance of one base, and base qualities are not known. The data originate from a study of intestinal T cells in coeliac disease (dated by TCRdb to 2020 to 2022). Some background on the complete study: Coeliac patients were found to be much younger than controls, with mean ages of about 15 versus 50 years recorded in the TRG cohort. The TCR-delta (TRD) cohort comprised duodenal biopsies from around 10 coeliac disease patients and around 10 non-coeliac controls. Duodenal biopsies from 30 to 40 coeliac disease patients and 20 to 25 non-coeliac controls made up a second, larger TCR-gamma (TRG) cohort.

Study-wide conclusions, independent of this receptor: All 22 biopsies in training were correctly classified by TRD kmer-based clustering, and a leave-one-out accuracy of roughly 91% was reported. Of roughly 54 biopsies, 51 (approximately 94%) were correctly classified by TRG clustering, and a leave-one-out accuracy of around 90% was reported. FFPE-derived DNA was found to be relatively degraded, and loss of a proportion of TCR sequences in each sample was likely caused by this degradation. Repeated CDR3 amino acid sequences could not be distinguished from PCR duplicates in the analysis. Age was significantly different between the coeliac and control groups, but splitting the analysis by age did not give a significant classification.

For each case, genomic DNA was isolated from ten 5-um FFPE scrolls with the QIAamp DNA FFPE tissue kit. Classification of coeliac disease based on the TCR repertoire was tested using fully anonymised formalin-fixed paraffin-embedded duodenal biopsies that were surplus to diagnostic needs. As encoded in the germline V gene, CDR1 is EGSNGY while CDR2 is YDSYNSKV. The CDR3 covers 13 residues, taking in both the cysteine and the phenylalanine. Of the read, only the CDR3 DNA is kept; its 39 bases are in frame from base 1. Receptors were amplified or captured by multiplex PCR. TCRdb records Ion Torrent PGM as the sequencer. The LymphoTrack kit, which has primers carrying Illumina adapters, was used to amplify TRG repertoires from roughly 220 ng of biopsy DNA. After purification with AMPure XP beads and quantification on a 2100 Bioanalyzer, the TRG amplicons were pooled in equimolar amounts. TRG libraries were sequenced on an Ion PGM instrument. On the authors' methods: Reads in which more than 10% of nucleotides fell below the per-patient third-quartile quality score were removed with FastX. Reads were aligned with IMGT/HighV-QUEST to assign V, D and J genes, identify CDR3 regions and assess functionality. Sequences were converted to amino acids, and every sequence predicted to be non-functional was removed. CDR3s were split into kmers with and without positional annotation, PCA was performed on kmer frequencies, and samples were clustered using all 1023 combinations of PCs 1-10. Classification was validated by leave-one-out cross-validation, in which parameters were re-optimised on the remaining samples each time. Shannon diversity was computed with the vegan R package from repeated random subsamples equal to the lowest read count. Via CATT, TCRdb reprocessed the public reads, and rows with identical DNA were then joined. The V and J calls, along with clone size, are taken from TCRdb and not from the paper's own processing. The sample data list hundreds of gamma-chain clones, and roughly 55% of these were observed just once. In total, the top ten clones hold 9.5% to 13% of the sample.

Sequencing used a duodenal biopsy. The clonotype was recovered from a human donor with celiac disease. Recombination linked TRGV2 to TRGJP1. The CDR3 corresponds to CALDGRVGWFKIF. The DNA is as follows: TGTGCACTGGACGGGCGGGTTGGTTGGTTCAAGATATTT.